This is a list of T cell receptor beta chains from one sample in a study of patients and donors after allogeneic stem cell transplantation. TCRdb reprocessed the RT-PCR reads via MiXCR and lists one record per CDR3 protein. The sample gives fewer than 500,000 distinct CDR3 sequences, around 16% of which show up once; 7.2% is in the top ten. The specimen was blood, either unsorted or a sorted T cell fraction (not recorded which). Every receptor here comes from a human donor who was either an allogeneic HSCT recipient or a stem cell or donor lymphocyte infusion donor (not recorded which). It is not recorded whose cells these are; they may come from a transplant donor. Each CDR3 is given with its conserved first and last residue. A D gene is named only where the DNA matches it firmly. Rows give clone size only sometimes, using once, few, many, or a class for an expanded clone.

.,.,TRBJ2-1,TRBV2,CASSGELGEWGVKQFF,TGTGCCAGCAGTGGAGAATTGGGGGAGTGGGGTGTAAAGCAGTTCTTC
few,TRBD1,TRBJ1-1,TRBV27,CASSAQGGGSEAFF,TGTGCCAGCAGTGCACAGGGGGGTGGCTCTGAAGCTTTCTTT
.,.,TRBJ1-5,TRBV20-1,CSASPVNQPQHF,TGCAGTGCTAGTCCAGTTAATCAGCCCCAGCATTTT
.,TRBD1,TRBJ2-4,TRBV7-9,CASSSQGARDKNIQYF,TGTGCCAGCAGTTCACAGGGGGCGAGGGACAAAAACATTCAGTACTTC
few,.,TRBJ1-2,TRBV29-1,CSVAPSYYGYTF,TGCAGCGTTGCACCCAGTTACTATGGCTACACCTTC
few,TRBD2,TRBJ2-5,TRBV6-2/TRBV6-3,CASRTGTSGKETQYF,TGTGCCAGCAGAACCGGGACTAGCGGGAAGGAGACCCAGTACTTC
.,.,TRBJ2-5,TRBV7-2,CASSLVAQETQYF,TGTGCCAGCAGCTTAGTCGCCCAAGAGACCCAGTACTTC
few,.,TRBJ1-1,TRBV6-6,CASSSLRRTEAFF,TGTGCCAGCAGTTCCCTCCGGAGGACTGAAGCTTTCTTT
.,.,TRBJ2-7,TRBV20-1,CSARDRTVGEDEQYF,TGCAGTGCTAGAGATCGGACAGTGGGGGAGGACGAGCAGTACTTC
once,.,TRBJ2-1,TRBV20-1,CSARDLSTYNEQFF,TGCAGTGCTAGAGATCTTAGCACCTACAATGAGCAGTTCTTC
many,.,TRBJ2-7,TRBV4-1,CASSQVGYEQYF,TGCGCCAGCAGCCAAGTGGGCTACGAGCAGTACTTC
few,TRBD1,TRBJ2-2,TRBV2,CATWDRGPSNTGELFF,TGTGCCACCTGGGACAGGGGGCCTTCGAACACCGGGGAGCTGTTTTTT
.,TRBD2,TRBJ2-5,TRBV6-1,CASTLSGIGAETQYF,TGTGCCAGCACCTTAAGCGGGATCGGGGCAGAGACCCAGTACTTC
few,TRBD1,TRBJ2-1,TRBV19,CASSHPGQGADEQFF,TGTGCCAGTAGCCACCCGGGACAGGGGGCCGATGAGCAGTTCTTC
few,.,TRBJ2-5,TRBV20-1,CSATNWDKEETQYF,TGCAGTGCTACTAATTGGGACAAAGAAGAGACCCAGTACTTC
few,.,TRBJ2-7,TRBV20-1,CSATDRWNEQYF,TGCAGTGCTACCGACAGGTGGAACGAGCAGTACTTC
few,TRBD2,TRBJ2-7,TRBV10-2,CASSEPTSGRVEQYF,TGCGCCAGCAGTGAGCCGACTAGCGGGAGGGTGGAGCAGTACTTC